The 31 T cell receptor beta chains below were found in one sample sequenced in a study of blood T cell repertoires in COVID-19. Clones were sequenced by immunoSEQ multiplex PCR, and TCRdb holds only the in-frame ones, with some missing. The sample lists a few hundred thousand clones; more than 70% were seen once. The sequencing sample was made of peripheral blood. Receptor source: a young woman with COVID-19, enrolled during active disease.

J is TRBJ1-3 and V is TRBV4-3; no definite D call. The CDR3 is 17 residues long. CDR1 is LGHNA and CDR2 is YSLEER in the germline V gene. V lost 4 bases to trimming and J lost 0 bases, with 16 bases between them. CDR3: CASSRSPQPHSGNTIYF. The CDR3 nucleotides are TGCGCCAGCAGCCGCTCACCACAGCCCCACTCTGGAAACACCATATATTTT.

The gene calls are TRBV10-3 and TRBJ2-3, with 11 nucleotides matching TRBD2. CDR1 and CDR2 (germline): ENHRY, SYGVKD. The CDR3 has 18 residues. The V gene end was trimmed by 8 bases and the J gene end by 0 bases; junction bases not matched to a gene: 13. CDR3 DNA: TGTGCCATCGGCCGACTAGCGGGGAGGATCGCTAGCACAGATACGCAGTATTTT. Residues: CAIGRLAGRIASTDTQYF.

The chain combines TRBV6-5 with TRBJ2-1; no clear D gene. Per germline, CDR1 MNHEY and CDR2 SVGAGI. There are 15 residues in the CDR3. Between the trimmed V and J ends, which lost 7 bases and 6 bases, there was a span of 19 bases. Here the CDR3 reads CASTSLPRFLNEQFF. In DNA form, the CDR3 reads TGTGCCAGCACCTCCCTTCCGCGGTTTCTCAATGAGCAGTTCTTC.

The chain combines TRBV30 with TRBJ2-1; the match to TRBD2 covers 12 bases. CDR1 and CDR2 from the germline V gene are GTSNPN and SVGIG (reference sequence). The CDR3 sequence is 13 residues long. V was pared by 5 bases and J by 8 bases, with 4 bases of the junction left unmatched. Here the CDR3 reads CAWLAGGIYEQFF. CDR3 sequence (DNA): TGTGCCTGGCTAGCGGGAGGGATCTATGAGCAGTTCTTC.

The chain carries TRBV9 and TRBJ2-3; maybe TRBD1 (5 bases). From germline, CDR1 is SGDLS and CDR2 YYNGEE. The CDR3 sequence is 13 residues long. The V end lost 5 bases, the J end lost 6 bases, and 13 bases lay between the germline ends. CDR3 nucleotides: TGTGCCAGCAGAGGGCAGGGCAAGGATACGCAGTATTTT. As protein: CASRGQGKDTQYF.

This clone appeared once. This chain uses TRBV28 with TRBJ2-7, with D hard to call. CDR1 MDHEN and CDR2 SYDVKM come from the germline V gene. The CDR3 extends over 13 amino acids. The germline V and J ends were trimmed by 1 base and 6 bases, with 10 bases remaining between them. The CDR3 is CASSLSDTGEQYF. As DNA, the CDR3 is TGTGCCAGCAGTTTATCCGACACCGGCGAGCAGTACTTC. Full variable domain (remainder filled in from reference TRBV28 and TRBJ2-7): DVKVTQSSRYLVKRTGEKVFLECVQDMDHENMFWYRQDPGLGLRLIYFSYDVKMKEKGDIPEGYSVSREKKERFSLILESASTNQTSMYLCASSLSDTGEQYFGPGTRLTVT.

This clone was detected a few times. The chain recombines TRBV6-2 or TRBV6-3 with TRBJ2-1, with TRBD2 identical over 8 bases. J was trimmed by 4 bases and V by 4 bases; bases with no gene match: 6. The V gene's germline CDR1 is MNHEY and CDR2 SVGEGT. The CDR3 totals 15 residues. Here the CDR3 reads CASSFRSGGYNEQFF. CDR3 coding DNA: TGTGCCAGCAGTTTTAGGAGCGGGGGTTACAATGAGCAGTTCTTC.

The genes are TRBV7-2 and TRBJ2-3; 10 nucleotides agree with TRBD2. The length of the CDR3 is 16 residues. Germline trimming cut 4 bases from V and 8 bases from J; bases unmatched to any gene: 12. Germline V lookup: CDR1 SGHTA, CDR2 FQGNSA. CDR3 residues: CASSSVLAGLSVTQYF. The CDR3 DNA reads TGTGCCAGCAGCTCTGTACTAGCGGGGCTCAGTGTTACGCAGTATTTT.

This chain uses TRBV11-3 with TRBJ2-2; TRBD2 matches 7 bases. This CDR3 is built from 16 residues. CDR1 SGHNT and CDR2 YENEEA come from the germline V gene. V trimming: 3 bases; J trimming: 2 bases; junction bases outside the gene matches: 6. CDR3: CASSFGLAVNTGELFF. CDR3 DNA sequence: TGTGCCAGCAGCTTCGGGCTAGCGGTAAACACCGGGGAGCTGTTTTTT.

The chain has TRBV2 and TRBJ2-2; D is ambiguous. This CDR3 is 13 amino acids long. CDR1 and CDR2 from the germline V gene are SNHLY and FYNNEI. The ends were cut back, 6 bases at V and 3 bases at J, with 8 bases in the middle. The CDR3: CASRTQDTGELFF. The DNA for the CDR3 is TGTGCCAGCAGGACCCAGGACACCGGGGAGCTGTTTTTT.

The genes are TRBV4-1 and TRBJ2-1; 9 bases are a match to TRBD2. In germline, CDR1 is MGHRA, CDR2 YSYEKL. CDR3 length: 17 amino acids. V lost 0 bases, J lost 3 bases, and 6 bases stayed unmatched. In DNA form, the CDR3 reads TGCGCCAGCAGCCAAGAGGTAGCGGGGGTTCTCTACAATGAGCAGTTCTTC. Amino acids: CASSQEVAGVLYNEQFF.

In the case of this clone: In the same sample, other DNA sequences code for this CDR3. The chain combines TRBV6-5 with TRBJ1-1; the D is unclear. With 2 bases removed from V and 3 bases from J, the gap between germline ends came to 10 bases. The CDR3 consists of 14 residues. CDR1 MNHEY and CDR2 SVGAGI come from the germline V gene. CDR3 coding DNA: TGTGCCAGCAGTTACCGGACGGGAGACACTGAAGCTTTCTTT. Its protein product is CASSYRTGDTEAFF.

This chain connects TRBV19 to TRBJ2-5; possible D gene TRBD1, 7 bases. Between the trimmed V and J ends, which lost 6 bases and 1 base, there was a span of 15 bases. This CDR3 has 15 residues. Germline V gene data show CDR1 as LNHDA and CDR2 as SQIVND (reference sequence). The CDR3 DNA reads TGTGCCAGTAGCGGAGGGGGCGCGGGCCAAGAGACCCAGTACTTC. It translates to CASSGGGAGQETQYF.

The rearrangement links TRBV19 to TRBJ1-1; no definite D call. The CDR3 is made up of 14 amino acids. Germline values: CDR1 LNHDA, CDR2 SQIVND (reference sequence). Trimming removed 7 bases at V and 3 bases at J, with 15 bases between. The CDR3 protein is CASNQRGRDTEAFF. CDR3 bases: TGTGCCAGTAATCAACGAGGGCGCGACACTGAAGCTTTCTTT.

The chain recombines TRBV5-4 with TRBJ2-1; 8 nucleotides agree with TRBD1. The CDR3 contains 13 residues. The germline V gene has CDR1 SGHNT and CDR2 YYREEE (reference sequence). Trimming at V came to 9 bases and at J to 5 bases, leaving 7 bases not matched to a gene. CDR3 in amino acids: CATLQGANNEQFF. DNA for the CDR3: TGTGCCACCTTGCAGGGGGCGAACAATGAGCAGTTCTTC.

The chain joins TRBV5-1 to TRBJ2-4; TRBD1 matches 7 bases. The germline CDR1 and CDR2 sequences are SGHRS and YFSETQ. Trimming took 5 bases from V and 7 from J; bases not matched to a gene: 3. CDR3 length: 12 residues. CDR3 amino acids: CASRETGNIQYF. Written as DNA, the CDR3 is TGCGCCAGCAGGGAGACAGGGAACATTCAGTACTTC.

V is TRBV18 and J is TRBJ1-2, with 9 bases matching TRBD1. The CDR3 contains 15 residues. Per the germline V gene, CDR1 is KGHSH and CDR2 is LQKENI. V shed 3 bases and J 0 bases; nucleotides not matched to a gene: 2. CDR3: CASSPGTGPNYGYTF. In DNA, the CDR3 is TGTGCCAGCTCACCTGGGACAGGGCCTAACTATGGCTACACCTTC.

The V gene is TRBV11-3, the J gene TRBJ2-1; 10 bases fit TRBD1. The CDR3 totals 16 residues. V was clipped by 3 bases and J by 8 bases; unmatched bases: 10. Germline assignment: CDR1 SGHNT and CDR2 YENEEA. The CDR3 sequence: CASSLGAGTGAHEQFF. The DNA of the CDR3 is TGTGCCAGCAGCTTGGGCGCCGGGACAGGGGCACATGAGCAGTTCTTC. Together with reference TRBV11-3 and TRBJ2-1, the CDR3 gives the full variable domain: EAGVVQSPRYKIIEKKQPVAFWCNPISGHNTLYWYLQNLGQGPELLIRYENEEAVDDSQLPKDRFSAERLKGVDSTLKIQPAELGDSAVYLCASSLGAGTGAHEQFFGPGTRLTVL.

This chain connects TRBV7-9 to TRBJ2-7; D unclear. V was shortened by 1 base and J by 3 bases, with 10 bases between the two germline ends. CDR3 size: 14 residues. Germline V gene sequence: CDR1 SEHNR, CDR2 FQNEAQ (reference sequence). CDR3 nucleotide sequence: TGTGCCAGCAGCTTAGGAGGAATCCTCTACGAGCAGTACTTC. This translates into CASSLGGILYEQYF.

This clone was counted a few times. The gene calls are TRBV7-9 and TRBJ1-1, with D possibly matching TRBD1 (5 bases). Germline loops: CDR1 SEHNR, CDR2 FQNEAQ (reference sequence). The CDR3 is made up of 13 amino acids. Trimming removed 1 base at V and 7 bases at J, with 10 bases between. This CDR3 is CASSLEGLNEAFF. In DNA, the CDR3 is TGTGCCAGCAGCTTAGAGGGGCTGAATGAAGCTTTCTTT.

The chain joins TRBV9 to TRBJ1-5; 12 bases line up with TRBD1. Germline V CDR1 and CDR2: SGDLS, YYNGEE. The CDR3 is 15 residues long. V was clipped by 3 bases and J by 11 bases; unmatched bases: 9. CDR3 loop: CASSATGTGGDAQHF. The CDR3 DNA reads as TGTGCCAGCAGCGCGACCGGGACAGGGGGCGACGCCCAGCATTTT.

The chain joins TRBV29-1 to TRBJ2-6, with D possibly being TRBD1 (6 bases). The germline V gene has CDR1 SQVTM and CDR2 ANQGSEA. The CDR3 length is 13 residues. V dropped 6 bases and J dropped 3 bases, with 9 bases sitting between them. DNA for the CDR3: TGCAGCGTCGCAGGGGTTGGGGCCAACGTCCTGACTTTC. Translating gives CSVAGVGANVLTF.

The chain employs TRBV4-3 and TRBJ2-1, with D possibly matching TRBD1 (5 bases). CDR3 size: 15 residues. Germline-derived CDR1 and CDR2 are LGHNA and YSLEER. Trimming shortened V by 1 base and J by 3 bases, and 10 bases separated the two germline ends. The CDR3 sequence: CASSQARGDYNEQFF. In nucleotides, the CDR3 is TGCGCCAGCAGCCAAGCTAGGGGCGACTACAATGAGCAGTTCTTC.

The V and J genes are TRBV7-2 and TRBJ1-1; D remains unclear. Trimming removed 5 bases at V and 11 bases at J, with 15 bases between. CDR3 length equals 12 residues. Germline CDR1 reads SGHTA; CDR2 reads FQGNSA. CDR3 coding DNA: TGTGCCAGCAGCCCTTCGACTCCAGAGGCTTTCTTT. It encodes CASSPSTPEAFF.

In its sample, this clone was seen once. Here the CDR3 DNA reads TGTGCCAGCAGCGAGGGGACAGGCCCTTGGGACGAGCAGTACTTC. It encodes CASSEGTGPWDEQYF. The chain links TRBV5-4 to TRBJ2-7, with 8 nucleotides matching TRBD1. This CDR3 region has 15 residues. Germline assignment: CDR1 SGHNT and CDR2 YYREEE (reference sequence). V lost 4 bases, J lost 5 bases, and 11 bases stayed unmatched.

The rearrangement joins TRBV11-2 to TRBJ1-1; TRBD1 might be the D (5 bases). Germline values: CDR1 SGHAT, CDR2 FQNNGV. Trimming removed 8 bases from V and 2 bases from J, with 15 bases in between. The CDR3 has 14 residues. CDR3 sequence (DNA): TGTGCCAGCTCAAAGAGCGGGGCCAACACTGAAGCTTTCTTT. Its translation: CASSKSGANTEAFF.

The rearrangement uses TRBV28 and TRBJ2-3; 13 bases agree with TRBD2. Unmatched junction bases numbered 7, after V lost 6 bases and J lost 4 bases. This CDR3 spans 16 amino acids. Germline lookup yields CDR1 MDHEN and CDR2 SYDVKM. DNA for the CDR3: TGTGCCAGCAGGCCCCCACTAGCGGGGGGGGCAGATACGCAGTATTTT. It yields the protein CASRPPLAGGADTQYF.

This clone came up once. Compared with germline, one end of the junction differs, possibly owing to a read error. This chain connects TRBV7-7 to TRBJ1-1; no clear D gene. This CDR3 has 13 amino acids. Germline V gene lookup returns CDR1 SSHAT and CDR2 FNYEAQ (reference sequence). CDR3 loop: CASSLDAGTEAFF. The CDR3 DNA is TGTGCTAGCAGCTTAGATGCGGGAACTGAAGCTTTCTTT.

The V and J genes are TRBV24-1 and TRBJ2-2; D is unclear. CDR3 length equals 14 residues. Per germline, CDR1 KGHDR and CDR2 SFDVKD. The germline V and J ends were trimmed by 4 bases and 4 bases, with 9 bases remaining between them. The DNA of the CDR3 is TGTGCCACCAGTGAGCCCAACTTCACCGGGGAGCTGTTTTTT. It translates to CATSEPNFTGELFF.

The chain uses TRBV10-1 and TRBJ2-5, with 12 positions matching TRBD2. Germline V CDR1 and CDR2: WNHNN, SYGVQD (reference sequence). J was trimmed by 5 bases and V by 5 bases; bases with no gene match: 3. The CDR3 sequence is 14 residues long. The CDR3 protein is CASSPSGREETQYF. The CDR3 DNA is TGCGCCAGCAGTCCTAGCGGGAGGGAGGAGACCCAGTACTTC.

The V gene is TRBV2, the J gene TRBJ1-4; D remains unclear. The CDR3 extends over 12 amino acids. The germline gives CDR1 SNHLY, CDR2 FYNNEI. V dropped 7 bases and J dropped 8 bases, with 11 bases sitting between them. CDR3 sequence (DNA): TGTGCCAGCAACGGGGATGTGGAAAAACTGTTTTTT. Its translation: CASNGDVEKLFF.